This T cell receptor beta chain came from a study of human T cells and chemical hapten exposure. The length of the CDR3 is 14 residues. The germline V gene has CDR1 MNHNS and CDR2 SASEGT. Trimming left V 11 bases short and J 1 base short, with 17 bases between. TCRdb fed the RACE reads into MiXCR, producing one record per CDR3 protein. Of approximately 370,000 distinct CDR3 sequences in the sample, around 5.5% were seen once. This clonotype came up a few times. Time point noted: pre-sensitization, week 0. Stated treatment: therapeutic diphenylcyclopropenone sensitization with weekly scalp DPC. This sample comprised whole blood, obtained in connection with sensitization to the hapten diphenylcyclopropenone (DPC). The chain combines TRBV6-1 with TRBJ1-1; D not resolved. The TCR comes from a woman younger than 35 with alopecia areata. Some clones in this sample may be carry-over from other donors' samples. The CDR3 loop reads CAAVRATANTEAFF. In DNA form, the CDR3 reads TGTGCCGCTGTACGGGCCACTGCGAACACTGAAGCTTTCTTT.